Below are 26 T cell receptor beta chains sequenced from a single sample in a study of siplizumab effects on memory and regulatory T cells. The repertoire was sequenced with immunoSEQ multiplex PCR; TCRdb's copy has only in-frame clones and lacks some. This table has about 100,000 clones, approximately 91% appearing once. Sequenced input: CD4+ T cells sorted from blood. These receptors were obtained from a human donor in good health.

The sample holds a few counts of this clone. J is TRBJ2-7 and V is TRBV29-1; 12 bases match TRBD2. This CDR3 region has 13 residues. Germline-derived CDR1 and CDR2 are SQVTM and ANQGSEA. V trimming: 7 bases; J trimming: 2 bases; junction bases outside the gene matches: 3. As DNA, the CDR3 is TGCAGCGCCGGACTAGCGGGGACCTACGAGCAGTACTTC. It yields the protein CSAGLAGTYEQYF.

The rearrangement links TRBV7-3 to TRBJ2-7; D not certain. The CDR3 runs to 14 residues. In germline, CDR1 is SGHTA, CDR2 FQGTGA. The V end lost 5 bases, the J end lost 3 bases, and 14 bases lay between the germline ends. The chain's CDR3 is CASSQDGTSYEQYF. CDR3 nucleotide sequence: TGTGCCAGCAGCCAGGACGGAACCAGCTACGAGCAGTACTTC.

The gene calls are TRBV5-1 and TRBJ1-2; TRBD1 aligns across 8 bases. The ends lost 0 bases at V and 6 bases at J; junction bases unmatched: 4. This CDR3 region has 14 residues. Germline CDR1 SGHRS, CDR2 YFSETQ. CDR3 sequence: CASSLGQGANGYTF. In DNA, the CDR3 is TGCGCCAGCAGCTTGGGGCAGGGGGCTAATGGCTACACCTTC.

This clone has just one count. The chain combines TRBV7-3 with TRBJ2-2; 10 positions match TRBD2. The J segment lost 7 bases and the V segment lost 5 bases, leaving 4 bases of the junction unmatched. The CDR3 sequence is 14 residues long. CDR1 is SGHTA, CDR2 FQGTGA, per germline. CDR3 DNA sequence: TGTGCCAGCAGCACTAGCGGGGCGAGCGGGGAGCTGTTTTTT. Amino acids: CASSTSGASGELFF. The full variable domain, completed using reference TRBV7-3 and TRBJ2-2, is GAGVSQTPSNKVTEKGKYVELRCDPISGHTALYWYRQSLGQGPEFLIYFQGTGAADDSGLPNDRFFAVRPEGSVSTLKIQRTERGDSAVYLCASSTSGASGELFFGEGSRLTVL.

This sequence joins TRBV27 and TRBJ1-4, with a tentative D call TRBD1 (6 bases). The V end was cut by 6 bases, the J end by 0 bases, with 14 bases between. Germline V gene data show CDR1 as MNHEY and CDR2 as SMNVEV (reference sequence). The CDR3 spans 16 residues. CDR3 sequence reads: CASRLNRGATNEKLFF. In DNA, the CDR3 is TGTGCCAGCAGATTAAATAGGGGGGCAACTAATGAAAAACTGTTTTTT.

The chain employs TRBV11-2 and TRBJ2-5; 13 bases align to TRBD2. CDR1 SGHAT and CDR2 FQNNGV come from the germline V gene. The CDR3 sequence is 16 residues long. With V trimmed by 5 bases and J by 5 bases, 8 bases remained unmatched. The CDR3 region has the DNA TGTGCCAGCAGCCTTGGACTAGCGGGGGTTGGGGAGACCCAGTACTTC. Its translation: CASSLGLAGVGETQYF. Full variable domain (rest looked up from reference TRBV11-2 and TRBJ2-5): EAGVAQSPRYKIIEKRQSVAFWCNPISGHATLYWYQQILGQGPKLLIQFQNNGVVDDSQLPKDRFSAERLKGVDSTLKIQPAKLEDSAVYLCASSLGLAGVGETQYFGPGTRLLVL.

This clone was counted only a few times. The V call is TRBV5-4, the J call TRBJ1-5; perhaps TRBD1 as D (5 bases). Germline lookup yields CDR1 SGHNT and CDR2 YYREEE (reference sequence). Trimming left V 0 bases short and J 7 bases short, with 11 bases between. This CDR3 contains 14 residues. CDR3 loop: CASSLGGGGQPQHF. The CDR3, as DNA: TGTGCCAGCAGCTTGGGTGGGGGTGGCCAGCCCCAGCATTTT.

This chain joins TRBV5-1 and TRBJ2-5; 10 bases match TRBD1. CDR1 and CDR2 from the germline V gene are SGHRS and YFSETQ. CDR3 length: 14 residues. The trim removed 5 bases at V and 5 bases at J, leaving 6 bases unmatched. CDR3 DNA: TGCGCCAGCAGACCGGGACAGGGGTTGGAGACCCAGTACTTC. Protein sequence: CASRPGQGLETQYF. Complete variable domain (other parts from reference TRBV5-1 and TRBJ2-5): KAGVTQTPRYLIKTRGQQVTLSCSPISGHRSVSWYQQTPGQGLQFLFEYFSETQRNKGNFPGRFSGRQFSNSRSEMNVSTLELGDSALYLCASRPGQGLETQYFGPGTRLLVL.

This clone was detected only once. The chain has TRBV27 and TRBJ1-2, with TRBD1 identical over 10 bases. The V gene end was trimmed by 9 bases and the J gene end by 8 bases; junction bases not matched to a gene: 6. Germline loops: CDR1 MNHEY, CDR2 SMNVEV (reference sequence). The CDR3 runs 12 residues. The DNA for the CDR3 is TGTGCCAGGACAGGGGGCCTAGAAGGCTACACCTTC. Translation gives CARTGGLEGYTF.

CDR3 sequence (DNA): TGTGCCAGCAGCTTGGTCCCAGATCGTACTAACTATGGCTACACCTTC. Its translation is CASSLVPDRTNYGYTF. The chain is built from TRBV5-6 and TRBJ1-2; D not certain. Germline CDR1 SGHDT, CDR2 YYEEEE. V was trimmed by 0 bases and J by 0 bases, leaving 12 bases between them. CDR3 length equals 16 residues.

The gene calls are TRBV7-2 and TRBJ1-1; 8 bases are shared with TRBD1. This CDR3 has 14 amino acids. V gave up 2 bases and J gave up 5 bases; unmatched junction bases: 4. The germline V gene has CDR1 SGHTA and CDR2 FQGNSA. The CDR3 region is CASSLKNRGTEAFF. CDR3 nucleotide sequence: TGTGCCAGCAGCTTAAAGAACAGGGGGACTGAAGCTTTCTTT.

The V gene is TRBV11-3, the J gene TRBJ1-2; 7 bases line up with TRBD1. The CDR3 runs 14 residues. The trim removed 5 bases at V and 5 bases at J, leaving 8 bases unmatched. Germline lookup yields CDR1 SGHNT and CDR2 YENEEA. CDR3 protein: CASSLTQGKYGYTF. The CDR3 region has the DNA TGTGCCAGCAGCCTTACACAGGGGAAGTATGGCTACACCTTC.

The chain joins TRBV7-3 to TRBJ1-4; D uncertain. The CDR3 has 13 amino acids. Germline V gene sequence: CDR1 SGHTA, CDR2 FQGTGA. The V gene lost 5 bases and the J gene lost 5 bases, with 9 bases spanning the gap. CDR3 protein: CASSKAANEKLFF. The DNA of the CDR3 is TGTGCCAGCAGCAAGGCAGCGAATGAAAAACTGTTTTTT. Variable domain in full (rest from reference TRBV7-3 and TRBJ1-4): GAGVSQTPSNKVTEKGKYVELRCDPISGHTALYWYRQSLGQGPEFLIYFQGTGAADDSGLPNDRFFAVRPEGSVSTLKIQRTERGDSAVYLCASSKAANEKLFFGSGTQLSVL.

The chain joins TRBV30 to TRBJ1-5; D not certain. Trimming cost V 1 base and J 1 base, with 11 bases left between them. The CDR3 is 15 amino acids. Looked up from germline, CDR1 is GTSNPN and CDR2 is SVGIG (reference sequence). The CDR3 here is CAWSALGMSNQPQHF. In DNA form, the CDR3 reads TGTGCCTGGAGTGCACTAGGGATGAGCAATCAGCCCCAGCATTTT.

The chain carries TRBV18 and TRBJ1-3, with D tentatively TRBD1 (5 bases). The CDR3 covers 15 residues. V lost 3 bases and J lost 8, with 17 bases in between. Germline V gene lookup returns CDR1 KGHSH and CDR2 LQKENI. CDR3 bases: TGTGCCAGCTCACCCGACAGTCTACCCAGGGACACCATATATTTT. Its protein product is CASSPDSLPRDTIYF.

The rearrangement links TRBV7-3 to TRBJ2-7, with unresolved D. Per the germline V gene, CDR1 is SGHTA and CDR2 is FQGTGA. With 4 bases removed from V and 5 bases from J, the gap between germline ends came to 12 bases. The CDR3 spans 13 residues. In DNA form, the CDR3 reads TGTGCCAGCAGCTCCCGCGAAGGGAACGAGCAGTACTTC. It yields the protein CASSSREGNEQYF.

This chain joins TRBV6-6 and TRBJ2-7; unclear D gene. Trimming removed 8 bases from V and 0 bases from J, with 14 bases in between. From germline, CDR1 is MNHNY and CDR2 SVGAGI (reference sequence). CDR3 length equals 14 residues. CDR3 nucleotide sequence: TGTGCCAGCTCTAGGGATCTTGCCTCCTACGAGCAGTACTTC. This encodes CASSRDLASYEQYF.

A single count supports this clone. V is TRBV30 and J is TRBJ1-2; D gene unclear. V lost 2 bases and J lost 13, with 14 bases in between. CDR3 length equals 11 residues. Germline V gene sequence: CDR1 GTSNPN, CDR2 SVGIG (reference sequence). For the CDR3, the DNA is TGTGCCTGGAGTACCGCAGACGAAGGCACCTTC. Translated, it gives CAWSTADEGTF.

The rearrangement links TRBV6-5 to TRBJ2-2; D might be TRBD2 (5 bases). Looked up from germline, CDR1 is MNHEY and CDR2 is SVGAGI. Trimming removed 2 bases from V and 1 base from J, with 8 bases in between. This CDR3 spans 15 amino acids. CDR3 in DNA: TGTGCCAGCAGTTACGCGGGCGGGAACACCGGGGAGCTGTTTTTT. Its translation: CASSYAGGNTGELFF.

The chain is built from TRBV7-3 and TRBJ2-2, with a tentative D call TRBD2 (6 bases). There are 15 residues in the CDR3. Germline V gives CDR1 SGHTA, CDR2 FQGTGA. Deletions cut 5 bases from V and 2 bases from J, with 12 bases between. The CDR3 nucleotides are TGTGCCAGCAGCCTCCGACTAGATAACACCGGGGAGCTGTTTTTT. Translating gives CASSLRLDNTGELFF. Using reference TRBV7-3 and TRBJ2-2 for the parts outside the CDR3, the full variable domain is GAGVSQTPSNKVTEKGKYVELRCDPISGHTALYWYRQSLGQGPEFLIYFQGTGAADDSGLPNDRFFAVRPEGSVSTLKIQRTERGDSAVYLCASSLRLDNTGELFFGEGSRLTVL.

The chain is built from TRBV11-2 and TRBJ1-5, with a possible D match to TRBD1 (6 bases). Germline V gene data show CDR1 as SGHAT and CDR2 as FQNNGV. Trimming cost V 3 bases and J 11 bases, with 11 bases left between them. The CDR3 is 12 residues long. The CDR3 spells CASSFGEGAQHF. CDR3 in DNA: TGTGCCAGCAGCTTTGGCGAGGGGGCCCAGCATTTT.

This chain links TRBV19 with TRBJ1-1, with unresolved D. V was clipped by 4 bases and J by 4 bases, with 10 bases between them. This CDR3 spans 13 amino acids. Germline CDR1 and CDR2: LNHDA and SQIVND (reference sequence). Written as DNA, the CDR3 is TGTGCCAGTAGTACCAGAGATCGCACTGAAGCTTTCTTT. This encodes CASSTRDRTEAFF.

The J gene is TRBJ1-5, the V gene TRBV5-1; D unresolved. Looked up from germline, CDR1 is SGHRS and CDR2 is YFSETQ. The V and J ends lost 0 bases and 3 bases respectively, with 7 bases between them. CDR3 length equals 14 residues. This CDR3 reads CASSLGGDNQPQHF. The CDR3 DNA reads as TGCGCCAGCAGCTTGGGAGGAGACAATCAGCCCCAGCATTTT. Supplemented by reference TRBV5-1 and TRBJ1-5, the full variable domain reads KAGVTQTPRYLIKTRGQQVTLSCSPISGHRSVSWYQQTPGQGLQFLFEYFSETQRNKGNFPGRFSGRQFSNSRSEMNVSTLELGDSALYLCASSLGGDNQPQHFGDGTRLSIL.

V gene TRBV19 combines with J gene TRBJ2-1, with D perhaps TRBD1 or TRBD2 (5 bases each). V lost 3 bases to trimming and J lost 4 bases, with 13 bases between them. Germline CDR1 reads LNHDA; CDR2 reads SQIVND (reference sequence). The CDR3 is 15 amino acids. The CDR3 sequence is CASSIIGDVYNEQFF. The CDR3 region has the DNA TGTGCCAGTAGTATCATAGGGGACGTTTACAATGAGCAGTTCTTC.

The chain joins TRBV18 to TRBJ2-5; D might be TRBD1 or TRBD2, each matching 7 bases. The length of the CDR3 is 14 residues. V lost 3 bases to trimming and J lost 2 bases, with 10 bases between them. The germline V gene encodes CDR1 KGHSH and CDR2 LQKENI. CDR3 region: CASSPQGGQETQYF. CDR3 coding DNA: TGTGCCAGCTCACCCCAGGGGGGGCAAGAGACCCAGTACTTC.

The chain employs TRBV4-3 and TRBJ2-7, with 8 bases aligning to TRBD1. The trim removed 0 bases at V and 7 bases at J, leaving 5 bases unmatched. Per germline, CDR1 LGHNA and CDR2 YSLEER. The CDR3 is made up of 14 amino acids. The CDR3 DNA reads TGCGCCAGCAGCCAAGATCAGGGGGCGGGGGAGCAGTACTTC. Translation gives CASSQDQGAGEQYF.